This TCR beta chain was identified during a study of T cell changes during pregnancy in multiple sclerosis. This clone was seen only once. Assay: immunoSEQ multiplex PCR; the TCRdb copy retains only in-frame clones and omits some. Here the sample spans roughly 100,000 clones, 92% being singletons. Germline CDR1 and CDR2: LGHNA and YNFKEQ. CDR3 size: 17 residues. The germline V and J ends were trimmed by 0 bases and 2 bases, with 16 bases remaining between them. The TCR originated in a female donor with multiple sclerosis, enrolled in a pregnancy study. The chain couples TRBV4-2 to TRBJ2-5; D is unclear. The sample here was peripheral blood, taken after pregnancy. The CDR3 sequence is CASSQERTRLTQETQYF. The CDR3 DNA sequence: TGTGCCAGCAGCCAAGAACGAACTCGACTGACTCAAGAGACCCAGTACTTC.